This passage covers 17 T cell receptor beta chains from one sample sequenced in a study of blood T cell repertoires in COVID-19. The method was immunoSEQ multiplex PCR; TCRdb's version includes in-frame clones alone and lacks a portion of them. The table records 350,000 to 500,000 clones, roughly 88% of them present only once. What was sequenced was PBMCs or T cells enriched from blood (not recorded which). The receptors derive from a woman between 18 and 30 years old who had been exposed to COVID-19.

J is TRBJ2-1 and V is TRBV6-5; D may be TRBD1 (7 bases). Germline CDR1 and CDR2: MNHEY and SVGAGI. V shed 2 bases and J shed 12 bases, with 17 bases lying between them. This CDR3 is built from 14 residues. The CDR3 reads CASSYPRGGGAQFF. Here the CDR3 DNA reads TGTGCCAGCAGTTACCCGAGAGGAGGGGGCGCGCAGTTCTTC.

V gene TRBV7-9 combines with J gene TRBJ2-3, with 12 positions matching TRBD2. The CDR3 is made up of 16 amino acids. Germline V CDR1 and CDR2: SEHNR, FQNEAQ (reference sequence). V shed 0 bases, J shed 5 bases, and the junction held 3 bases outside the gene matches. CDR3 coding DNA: TGTGCCAGCAGCTTAGCGCTAGCGGGGGGGGAAGATACGCAGTATTTT. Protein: CASSLALAGGEDTQYF. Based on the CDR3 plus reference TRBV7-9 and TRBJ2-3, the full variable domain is DTGVSQNPRHKITKRGQNVTFRCDPISEHNRLYWYRQTLGQGPEFLTYFQNEAQLEKSRLLSDRFSAERPKGSFSTLEIQRTEQGDSAMYLCASSLALAGGEDTQYFGPGTRLTVL.

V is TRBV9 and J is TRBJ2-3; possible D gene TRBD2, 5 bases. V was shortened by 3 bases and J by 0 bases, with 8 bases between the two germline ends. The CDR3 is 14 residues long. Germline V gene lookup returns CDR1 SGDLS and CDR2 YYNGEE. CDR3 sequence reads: CASSASGSTDTQYF. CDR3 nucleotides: TGTGCCAGCAGCGCCTCGGGGAGCACAGATACGCAGTATTTT. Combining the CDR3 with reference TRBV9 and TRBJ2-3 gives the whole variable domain DSGVTQTPKHLITATGQRVTLRCSPRSGDLSVYWYQQSLDQGLQFLIQYYNGEERAKGNILERFSAQQFPDLHSELNLSSLELGDSALYFCASSASGSTDTQYFGPGTRLTVL.

The CDR3 spells CASNKQGAADTQYF. Here the CDR3 DNA reads TGTGCCAGTAATAAACAGGGGGCCGCAGATACGCAGTATTTT. V and J are TRBV19 and TRBJ2-3; 9 bases are a match to TRBD1. The ends lost 7 bases at V and 4 bases at J; junction bases unmatched: 6. CDR3 length equals 14 residues. The V gene's germline CDR1 is LNHDA and CDR2 SQIVND (reference sequence).

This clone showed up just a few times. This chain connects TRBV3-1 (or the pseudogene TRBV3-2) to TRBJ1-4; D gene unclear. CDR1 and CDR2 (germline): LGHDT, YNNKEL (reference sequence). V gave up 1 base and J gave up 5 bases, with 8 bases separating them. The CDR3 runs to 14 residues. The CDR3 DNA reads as TGTGCCAGCAGCCAAGTTGCAGCGAATGAAAAACTGTTTTTT. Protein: CASSQVAANEKLFF.

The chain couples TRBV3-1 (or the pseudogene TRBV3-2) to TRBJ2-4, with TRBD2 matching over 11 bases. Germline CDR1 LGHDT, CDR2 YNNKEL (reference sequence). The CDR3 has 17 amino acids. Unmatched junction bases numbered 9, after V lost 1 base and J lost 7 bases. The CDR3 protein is CASSQATSGSGANIQYF. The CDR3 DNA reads TGTGCCAGCAGCCAAGCTACTAGCGGGAGTGGGGCGAACATTCAGTACTTC.

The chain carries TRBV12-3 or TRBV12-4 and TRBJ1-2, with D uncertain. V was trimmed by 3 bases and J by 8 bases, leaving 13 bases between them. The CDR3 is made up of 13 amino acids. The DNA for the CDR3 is TGTGCCAGCAGTTTGCGCGATCCCAGGGGCTACACCTTC. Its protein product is CASSLRDPRGYTF.

The CDR3 coding sequence is TGTGCCAGCAGTGGACAGGGGGATAACGAGCAGTACTTC. This gives the protein CASSGQGDNEQYF. This chain uses TRBV11-3 with TRBJ2-7; 10 bases fit TRBD1. The trim removed 6 bases at V and 5 bases at J, leaving 4 bases unmatched. The CDR3 contains 13 residues. CDR1 SGHNT and CDR2 YENEEA come from the germline V gene.

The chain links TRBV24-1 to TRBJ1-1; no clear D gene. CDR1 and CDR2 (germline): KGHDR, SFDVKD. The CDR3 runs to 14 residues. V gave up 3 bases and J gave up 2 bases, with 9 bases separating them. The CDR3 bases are TGTGCCACCAGTGATGGACTGAGCAACACTGAAGCTTTCTTT. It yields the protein CATSDGLSNTEAFF.

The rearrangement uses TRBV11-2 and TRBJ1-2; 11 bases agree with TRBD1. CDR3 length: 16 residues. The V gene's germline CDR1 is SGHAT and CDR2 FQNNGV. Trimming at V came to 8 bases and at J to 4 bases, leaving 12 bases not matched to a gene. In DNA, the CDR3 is TGTGCCAGCGGTATACCCGGGACAGGGGGGCCCTATGGCTACACCTTC. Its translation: CASGIPGTGGPYGYTF.

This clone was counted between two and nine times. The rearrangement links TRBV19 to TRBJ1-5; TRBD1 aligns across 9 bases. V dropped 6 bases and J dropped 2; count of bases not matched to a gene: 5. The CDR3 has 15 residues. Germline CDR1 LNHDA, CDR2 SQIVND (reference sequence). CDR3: CASSDRGDGNQPQHF. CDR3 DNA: TGTGCCAGTAGCGACAGGGGGGACGGCAATCAGCCCCAGCATTTT.

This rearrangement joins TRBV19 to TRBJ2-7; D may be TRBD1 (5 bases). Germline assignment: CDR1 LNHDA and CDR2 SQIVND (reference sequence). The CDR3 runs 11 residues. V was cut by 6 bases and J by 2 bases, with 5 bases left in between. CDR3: CASRDTYEQYF. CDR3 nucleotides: TGTGCCAGTAGGGACACCTACGAGCAGTACTTC.

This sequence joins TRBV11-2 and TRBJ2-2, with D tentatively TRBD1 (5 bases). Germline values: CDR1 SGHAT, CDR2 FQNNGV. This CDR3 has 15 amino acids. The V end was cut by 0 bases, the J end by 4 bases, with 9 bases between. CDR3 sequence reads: CASSLDLRGTGELFF. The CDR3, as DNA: TGTGCCAGCAGCTTAGATCTAAGGGGCACCGGGGAGCTGTTTTTT.

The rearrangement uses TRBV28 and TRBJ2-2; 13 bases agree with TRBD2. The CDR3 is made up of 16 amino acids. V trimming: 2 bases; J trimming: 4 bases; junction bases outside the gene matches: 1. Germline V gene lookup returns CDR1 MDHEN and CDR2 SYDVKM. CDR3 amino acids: CASSLTSGGATGELFF. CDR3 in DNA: TGTGCCAGCAGTTTAACTAGCGGGGGGGCCACCGGGGAGCTGTTTTTT.

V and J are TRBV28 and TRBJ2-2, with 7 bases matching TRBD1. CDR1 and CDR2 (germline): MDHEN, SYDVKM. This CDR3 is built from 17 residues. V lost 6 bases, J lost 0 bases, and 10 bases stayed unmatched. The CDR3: CASSPGTANSNTGELFF. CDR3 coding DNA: TGTGCCAGCAGCCCCGGGACAGCGAACTCGAACACCGGGGAGCTGTTTTTT. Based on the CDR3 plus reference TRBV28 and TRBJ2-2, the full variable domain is DVKVTQSSRYLVKRTGEKVFLECVQDMDHENMFWYRQDPGLGLRLIYFSYDVKMKEKGDIPEGYSVSREKKERFSLILESASTNQTSMYLCASSPGTANSNTGELFFGEGSRLTVL.

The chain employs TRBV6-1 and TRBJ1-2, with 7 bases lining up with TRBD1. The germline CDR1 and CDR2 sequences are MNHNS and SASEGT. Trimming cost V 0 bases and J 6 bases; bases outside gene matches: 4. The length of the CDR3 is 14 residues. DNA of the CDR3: TGTGCCAGCAGTGAAGCGAGGGGGCTGAATGGCTACACCTTC. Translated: CASSEARGLNGYTF.

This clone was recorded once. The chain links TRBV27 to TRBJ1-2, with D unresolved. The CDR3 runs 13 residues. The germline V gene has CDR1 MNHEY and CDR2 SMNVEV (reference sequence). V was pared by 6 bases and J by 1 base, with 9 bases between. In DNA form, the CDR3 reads TGTGCCAGCAGACCGACGGGTAACTATGGCTACACCTTC. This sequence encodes CASRPTGNYGYTF.